This note documents a single TCR beta chain sequence. Clones were sequenced by immunoSEQ multiplex PCR, and TCRdb holds only the in-frame ones, with some missing. The sample shows approximately 760,000 clones, 75% to 90% of them seen only once. The germline V gene has CDR1 SEHNR and CDR2 FQNEAQ (reference sequence). The V segment lost 5 bases and the J segment 5 bases; nucleotides outside the gene matches: 8. The CDR3 runs 14 residues. The data derive from a study of shared T cell receptors in the human thymus. The same data also contributed to another study, on human thymus T cells. That publication notes: Corrective heart surgery yielded resections, and these provided the thymus tissue. Apparent skewing of V and J gene usage characterized both thymic and blood repertoires.

The receptor's source is a girl less than two years old with a congenital heart defect. The sequenced sample was thymocytes. The chain has TRBV7-9 and TRBJ2-5; 7 bases agree with TRBD2. The CDR3 nucleotides read TGTGCCAGCAGCAAGGGGAGGGGCGGGGAGACCCAGTACTTC. It codes for CASSKGRGGETQYF.